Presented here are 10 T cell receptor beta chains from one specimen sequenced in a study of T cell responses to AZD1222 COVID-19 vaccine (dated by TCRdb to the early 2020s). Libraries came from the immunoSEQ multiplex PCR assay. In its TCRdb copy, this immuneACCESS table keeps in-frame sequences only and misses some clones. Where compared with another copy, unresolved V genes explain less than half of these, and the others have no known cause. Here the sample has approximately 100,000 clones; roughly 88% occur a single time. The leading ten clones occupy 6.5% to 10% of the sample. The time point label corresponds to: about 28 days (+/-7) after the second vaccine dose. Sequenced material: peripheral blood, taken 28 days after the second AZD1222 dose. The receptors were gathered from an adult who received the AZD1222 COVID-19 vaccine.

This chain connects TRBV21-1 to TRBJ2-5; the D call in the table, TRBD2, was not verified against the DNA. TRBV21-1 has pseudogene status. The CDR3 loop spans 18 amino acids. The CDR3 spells CASSKGGKGRIYQETQYF. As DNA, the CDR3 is TGTGCCAGCAGCAAAGGCGGGAAGGGCAGGATCTACCAAGAGACCCAGTACTTC.

For the CDR3, the DNA is TGTGCCAGCAGCAATAGCGGGGGGGCCAGTCCCGGGGAGCTGTTTTTT. It yields the protein CASSNSGGASPGELFF. The rearrangement uses TRBV5-6 and TRBJ2-2; 11 bases are a match to TRBD2. The CDR3 length is 16 residues. J gave up 6 bases and V 4 bases, and 8 bases lay outside the gene matches. The germline CDR1 and CDR2 sequences are SGHDT and YYEEEE.

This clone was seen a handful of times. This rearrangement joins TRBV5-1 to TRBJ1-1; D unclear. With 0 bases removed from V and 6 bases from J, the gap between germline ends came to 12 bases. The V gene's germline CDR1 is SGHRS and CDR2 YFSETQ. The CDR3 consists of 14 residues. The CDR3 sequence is CASSLAVGWAEAFF. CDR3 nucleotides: TGCGCCAGCAGCTTGGCCGTTGGGTGGGCTGAAGCTTTCTTT.

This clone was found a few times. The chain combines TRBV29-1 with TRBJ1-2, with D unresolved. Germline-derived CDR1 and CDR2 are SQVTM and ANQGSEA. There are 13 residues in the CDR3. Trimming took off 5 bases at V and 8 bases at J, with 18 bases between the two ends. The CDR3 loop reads CSVLYLSVGGYTF. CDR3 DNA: TGCAGCGTTCTCTACCTATCAGTCGGGGGCTACACCTTC.

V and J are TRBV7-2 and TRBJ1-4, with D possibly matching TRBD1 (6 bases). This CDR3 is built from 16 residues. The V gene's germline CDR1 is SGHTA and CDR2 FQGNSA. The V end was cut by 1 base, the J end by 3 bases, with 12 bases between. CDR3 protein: CASSLVGGPANEKLFF. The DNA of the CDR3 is TGTGCCAGCAGCTTAGTCGGGGGGCCTGCTAATGAAAAACTGTTTTTT.

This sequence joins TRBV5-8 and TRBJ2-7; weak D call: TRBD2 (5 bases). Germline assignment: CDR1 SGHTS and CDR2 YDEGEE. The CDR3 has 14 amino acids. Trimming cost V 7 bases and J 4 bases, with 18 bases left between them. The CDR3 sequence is CASPKSGINYEQYF. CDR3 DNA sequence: TGTGCCAGCCCCAAGTCGGGGATAAATTACGAGCAGTACTTC.

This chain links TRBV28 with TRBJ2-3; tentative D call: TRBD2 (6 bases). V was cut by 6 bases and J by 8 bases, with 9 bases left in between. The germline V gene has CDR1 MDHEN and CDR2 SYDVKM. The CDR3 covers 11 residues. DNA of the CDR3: TGTGCCAGCAGCTCGCGGGGTACGCAGTATTTT. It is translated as CASSSRGTQYF.

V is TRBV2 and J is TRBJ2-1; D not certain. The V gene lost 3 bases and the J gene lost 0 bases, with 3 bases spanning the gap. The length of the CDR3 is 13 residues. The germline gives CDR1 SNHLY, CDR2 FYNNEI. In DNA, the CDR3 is TGTGCCAGCAGTGACAGCTCCTACAATGAGCAGTTCTTC. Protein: CASSDSSYNEQFF.

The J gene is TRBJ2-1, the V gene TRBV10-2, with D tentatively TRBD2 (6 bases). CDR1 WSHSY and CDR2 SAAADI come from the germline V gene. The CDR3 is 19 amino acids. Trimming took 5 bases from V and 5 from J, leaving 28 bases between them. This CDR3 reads CASSLDELWVGGGNNEQFF. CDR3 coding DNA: TGCGCCAGCAGTCTAGATGAGTTATGGGTTGGTGGGGGGAACAATGAGCAGTTCTTC.

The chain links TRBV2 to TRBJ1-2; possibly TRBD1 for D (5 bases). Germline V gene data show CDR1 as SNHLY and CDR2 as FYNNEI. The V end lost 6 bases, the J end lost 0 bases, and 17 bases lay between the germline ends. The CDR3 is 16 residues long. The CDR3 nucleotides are TGTGCCAGCAGGGGGGACGGAGTACCTACTAACTATGGCTACACCTTC. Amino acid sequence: CASRGDGVPTNYGYTF.